The present TCR beta chain was sequenced within a study of T cell repertoires and HLA-DP antigens. About the study: Donors were two male and one female, aged 18-to-29 to 60-to-69.

Overall study results and limits: Average cumulative frequency of previously undetected clones was 36.3% against one allele and roughly 47% against the other.

Concerning this clone itself: What it recognizes is unknown.

Pre-culture CD4+ samples were sequenced deeply, targeting 200,000 T cell genomes. Sequenced by immunoSEQ multiplex PCR; TCRdb stores in-frame clones only, minus some. The sample contains about 73,000 clones, about 82% of which appear only once. Germline V lookup: CDR1 LGHNA, CDR2 YSLEER. This CDR3 is 13 amino acids long. V was pared by 7 bases and J by 1 base, with 10 bases between. V usage is TRBV4-3 and J usage is TRBJ1-1; maybe TRBD1 (5 bases). This clonotype was obtained from a man in his 60s in good health and CMV-seronegative. Sequencing input: CD4+ T cells from PBMCs. For the CDR3, the DNA is TGCGCCAGCAATCGGGACGGGAACACTGAAGCTTTCTTT. This gives the protein CASNRDGNTEAFF.